This TCR beta chain was obtained from a study of CD8+ T cells in alopecia areata. V was clipped by 0 bases and J by 7 bases; unmatched bases: 2. Per the germline V gene, CDR1 is SGHRS and CDR2 is YFSETQ. The CDR3 contains 13 residues. Treatment in this sample: oral pan-JAK inhibitor, 5-10 mg twice daily. CD4+ and CD8+ T cells were sorted from PBMCs stained for CD3, CD4 and CD8. Following RNA extraction, reverse transcription yielded cDNA that acted as the sequencing template. Generated by immunoSEQ multiplex PCR, the TCRdb table keeps only in-frame clones and is missing some. This sample has about 90,000 clones, with about 40% found just once.

This specimen consisted of CD8+ T cells sorted from blood, obtained at week 24, from a patient treated with tofacitinib. This TCR was sampled from a human donor with alopecia areata. V usage is TRBV5-1 and J usage is TRBJ2-7, with 9 bases that match TRBD2. CDR3 amino acids: CASSLGLAEEQYF. The DNA for the CDR3 is TGCGCCAGCAGCTTGGGACTAGCGGAGGAGCAGTACTTC.